These 14 T cell receptor beta chains originate from one sample sequenced in a study of CD8+CD57+ T cells in acquired aplastic anemia. Genomic DNA, the template, was used for profiling of the TCR beta VDJ and CDR3. TCRdb re-derived calls from the reads in MiXCR, one entry per CDR3 protein. This table holds just over 400,000 distinct CDR3 sequences, about two thirds found once. Sequencing was carried out using sorted CD4+, CD8+, or CD8+CD57+ T cells (not recorded which) from PBMCs. All receptors come from a human donor in good health, serving as a control.

V and J are TRBV20-1 and TRBJ1-2, with D unclear. Per the germline V gene, CDR1 is DFQATT and CDR2 is SNEGSKA (reference sequence). Trimming cost V 6 bases and J 0 bases, with 23 bases left between them. There are 17 residues in the CDR3. The CDR3 is CSASRIGETHANYGYTF. The CDR3 nucleotides are TGCAGTGCCTCCCGAATCGGAGAGACCCACGCTAACTATGGCTACACCTTC.

The chain is built from TRBV6-5 and TRBJ1-5; the D is unclear. V shed 3 bases and J shed 3 bases, with 9 bases lying between them. The germline V gene encodes CDR1 MNHEY and CDR2 SVGAGI. The CDR3 loop spans 14 amino acids. The CDR3 DNA reads TGTGCCAGCAGTTATTCCCATCTCAATCAGCCCCAGCATTTT. Amino acids: CASSYSHLNQPQHF.

This clonotype was detected only once. The final CDR3 position lacks the conserved phenylalanine or tryptophan, pointing to a likely read error. It is unclear where the CDR3 begins or ends on the DNA, so no DNA is shown, and the CDR3 is as TCRdb lists it. The chain has TRBV6-1 and TRBJ2-2. From its first to its last residue, the CDR3 has 12 amino acids. Per germline, CDR1 MNHNS and CDR2 SASEGT. CDR3 protein: CASSYGRETDYY.

V usage is TRBV5-1 and J usage is TRBJ1-1; TRBD1 is a possible D gene (6 bases). The CDR3 is made up of 11 amino acids. The V and J ends lost 10 bases and 8 bases respectively, with 15 bases between them. Looked up from germline, CDR1 is SGHRS and CDR2 is YFSETQ. The CDR3 coding sequence is TGCGCCGGCAAGGAAGGGACAGAAGCTTTCTTT. Translated: CAGKEGTEAFF.

J is TRBJ1-1 and V is TRBV6-1; D possibly corresponds to TRBD1 (6 bases). The V end lost 2 bases, the J end lost 7 bases, and 20 bases lay between the germline ends. There are 16 residues in the CDR3. Germline V gives CDR1 MNHNS, CDR2 SASEGT. CDR3 DNA sequence: TGTGCCAGCAGTGAATCCCCCTTTGGGGGGGCGCGTGAAGCTTTCTTT. This codes for CASSESPFGGAREAFF.

On this clonotype: Compared with germline, one end of the junction differs, possibly owing to a read error. The CDR3 reads CAMSAGPGQETHYF. As DNA, the CDR3 is TGTGCCATGAGCGCGGGGCCAGGCCAAGAGACCCATTACTTC. The genes are TRBV10-3 and TRBJ2-5; the D gene is possibly TRBD2 (6 bases). Germline lookup yields CDR1 ENHRY and CDR2 SYGVKD. This CDR3 is 14 amino acids long.

This clonotype was observed a few times. The V call is TRBV5-4, the J call TRBJ1-2; D is perhaps TRBD1 (5 bases). V lost 0 bases, J lost 8 bases, and 14 bases lay in between. The CDR3 loop spans 14 amino acids. CDR1 and CDR2 from the germline V gene are SGHNT and YYREEE (reference sequence). For the CDR3, the DNA is TGTGCCAGCAGCTTGGCAGGAAAGGGGCACGGCTACACCTTC. It encodes CASSLAGKGHGYTF.

Turning to this clonotype: The CDR3 does not close with the conserved phenylalanine or tryptophan, likely indicating a read error. No DNA is shown, since the ends of the CDR3 on it are uncertain; the CDR3 is the one TCRdb lists. This chain links TRBV19 with TRBJ1-6; no check of the table's D call, TRBD1, against the DNA was made. CDR1 is LNHDA, CDR2 SQIVND, per germline (reference sequence). The CDR3 adds up to 15 amino acids, both ends counted. The CDR3 reads CASSFPGPCEQYFGP.

As to this clonotype: Given a much more abundant clone one base away, this may be a read error. CDR3 region: CASSQWAQGVYEQYF. Written as DNA, the CDR3 is TGTGCCAGCAGCCAATGGGCGCAGGGAGTCTACGAGCAGTACTTC. The chain recombines TRBV9 with TRBJ2-7; D possibly uses TRBD1 or TRBD2 (5 bases each). The CDR3 spans 15 residues. Trimming removed 4 bases from V and 3 bases from J, with 17 bases in between. Germline V gene sequence: CDR1 SGDLS, CDR2 YYNGEE.

The sample holds a few counts of this clonotype. This CDR3 is CASSEEGGHQETQYF. Written as DNA, the CDR3 is TGCGCCAGCAGTGAAGAAGGGGGCCACCAAGAGACCCAGTACTTC. V usage is TRBV10-2 and J usage is TRBJ2-5, with 7 bases identical to TRBD1. The CDR3 is 15 amino acids. The junction had 4 bases not matched to a gene; V was cut back by 3 bases and J by 0 bases. Germline CDR1 reads WSHSY; CDR2 reads SAAADI.

This clonotype was seen at least ten times. The chain joins TRBV7-2 to TRBJ1-2; D is unresolved. Germline V gene lookup returns CDR1 SGHTA and CDR2 FQGNSA. With 0 bases removed from V and 4 bases from J, the gap between germline ends came to 9 bases. This CDR3 region has 14 residues. The CDR3 sequence: CASSLALVTYGYTF. CDR3 in DNA: TGTGCCAGCAGCTTAGCGCTGGTAACCTATGGCTACACCTTC.

Many counts were recorded for this clonotype. V usage is TRBV2 and J usage is TRBJ1-6; tentative D call: TRBD1 (5 bases). Per the germline V gene, CDR1 is SNHLY and CDR2 is FYNNEI. This CDR3 spans 15 amino acids. With 0 bases removed from V and 6 bases from J, the gap between germline ends came to 9 bases. The CDR3 loop is CASSEAIGANSPLHF. The CDR3 nucleotides are TGTGCCAGCAGTGAAGCGATCGGGGCTAATTCACCCCTCCACTTT.

The chain's CDR3 is CSASSRDGYKQFF. For the CDR3, the DNA is TGCAGTGCTAGCAGTAGAGATGGCTACAAGCAGTTCTTC. The chain couples TRBV20-1 to TRBJ2-1, with D uncertain. This CDR3 region has 13 residues. Germline lookup yields CDR1 DFQATT and CDR2 SNEGSKA (reference sequence). Trimming shortened V by 3 bases and J by 11 bases, and 17 bases separated the two germline ends.

Turning to this clonotype: The CDR3 end shows no conserved phenylalanine or tryptophan, and so a read error is likely. No DNA is shown, since the ends of the CDR3 on it are uncertain; the CDR3 is the one TCRdb lists. J is TRBJ2-7 and V is TRBV2; TRBD1, the table's D call, was not compared with the DNA. The V gene's germline CDR1 is SNHLY and CDR2 FYNNEI. The CDR3 spans 15 amino acids, including both terminal residues. The CDR3: CASSSSQGDTIELGE.